A selection of T cell receptor beta chains follows, all from one sample in a study of T cells in Graves' hyperthyroidism and ophthalmopathy. TCRdb re-called the multiplex PCR reads through MiXCR, storing one row per CDR3 protein. Here the sample spans around 300,000 distinct CDR3 sequences, around 14% being singletons. Sequenced: blood. Receptor source: a woman aged 25 to 39 with Graves' hyperthyroidism. The CDR3 runs from the conserved cysteine through the conserved F or W.

TRBV7-8	TRBJ2-5	CASSSRTVKQETQYF
TRBV9	TRBJ1-1	CASKPVGAKPREAFF
TRBV2	TRBJ1-2	CASLEDRGGGYTF
TRBV6-1	TRBJ2-1	CASSSDYSNYNEQFF
TRBV4-3	TRBJ2-7	CASSREYWLEQYF
TRBV6-1	TRBJ1-1	CASTLGSGRGVITEAFF
TRBV25-1	TRBJ1-3	CASRDSSSGNTIYF
TRBV28	TRBJ2-7	CASSDRLYEQYF
TRBV14	TRBJ2-1	CASSQEMGGRHHNEQFF
TRBV10-1	TRBJ2-7	CASSELGVGAYEQYF
TRBV28	TRBJ2-1	CASSPGLANEQFF
TRBV6-2/TRBV6-3	TRBJ2-3	CASRETSETQYF
TRBV25-1	TRBJ2-1	CASSGDGYNEQFF
TRBV10-3	TRBJ2-1	CAISESLAGSNEQFF
TRBV7-2	TRBJ2-5	CASSKGVGVPTQYF
TRBV2	TRBJ2-1	CASSAVRPEDEQFF
TRBV27	TRBJ2-5	CASSLSPSGRGKTQYF
TRBV30	TRBJ1-1	CAWRPQRWGTEAFF
TRBV13	TRBJ2-3	CASSESDTQYF
TRBV28	TRBJ2-1	CASRGWYEQFF
TRBV29-1	TRBJ1-1	CSVHGDGNTEAFF
TRBV19	TRBJ1-1	CASSTPNTEAFF
TRBV12-3/TRBV12-4	TRBJ1-5	CASSPTPAVYQPQHF
TRBV14	TRBJ2-1	CASSRTTEQFF
TRBV28	TRBJ2-2	CASSVQAPGELFF
TRBV28	TRBJ2-5	CASSAGTSGQETQYF
TRBV7-2	TRBJ2-7	CASTLRGHSYEQYF
TRBV19	TRBJ1-1	CASRAGDRGAEAFF
TRBV19	TRBJ1-1	CASRNLAGATEAFF
TRBV6-5	TRBJ2-2	CASSYSGRMNTGELFF
TRBV29-1	TRBJ2-2	CSVARHLTGELFF
TRBV11-2	TRBJ2-5	CASSTGTSGKGLVETQYF
TRBV10-2	TRBJ1-6	CASSEDGTAHSPLHF
TRBV20-1	TRBJ1-1	CSARLGNTEAFF
TRBV19	TRBJ1-6	CASSQTEASPLHF
TRBV7-3	TRBJ2-3	CASSLTVRGAGPDTQYF
TRBV28	TRBJ1-5	CASSHSPRDRVGQPQHF
TRBV5-4	TRBJ1-1	CASSPPSGPGPEAFF
TRBV20-1	TRBJ2-5	CSASLTSGRIGGQETQYF
TRBV20-1	TRBJ1-2	CSARALETGRHGYTF
TRBV2	TRBJ1-3	CASREDISGNTIYF
TRBV28	TRBJ2-3	CASSLRTGGTDTQYF
TRBV11-2	TRBJ2-5	CASSQADRLDQETQYF
TRBV28	TRBJ2-7	CASSLTGTSGRGGRYEQYF
TRBV29-1	TRBJ2-2	CSVDGTGGVNGELFF
TRBV28	TRBJ1-2	CASMGWDGQSYGYTF
TRBV10-3	TRBJ1-1	CAIGGGNTEAFF
TRBV19	TRBJ1-2	CASSHRDSPYGYTF
TRBV3-1	TRBJ2-7	CASSQALGGVYEQYF
TRBV18	TRBJ1-6	CASSPPLGSPLHF
TRBV12-3/TRBV12-4	TRBJ1-2	CASSPWTGGVYGYTF
TRBV28	TRBJ1-4	CASSKRLDGIHEKLFF
TRBV20-1	TRBJ1-1	CSAGSYRAVTEAFF
TRBV2	TRBJ1-1	CASNLDRNTEAFF